This TCR beta chain was captured in a study of T cells after yellow fever vaccination. The CDR3 has 17 residues. Germline lookup yields CDR1 LGHNA and CDR2 YNFKEQ. V lost 4 bases and J 5 bases, leaving 23 bases between the germline ends. One entry per CDR3 protein results from TCRdb running MiXCR on the 5' RACE reads. This table has approximately 510,000 distinct CDR3 sequences, around a fifth appearing once. The specimen comprised PBMCs, sampled less than 25 days after the first yellow fever vaccination. The TCR sequence derives from a man in his late teens or twenties who received the YFV17D yellow fever vaccine. J is TRBJ2-5 and V is TRBV4-2; D may match TRBD1 or TRBD2 (6 bases each). The CDR3 loop is CASSPEGRGGLRETQYF. The CDR3 DNA sequence: TGTGCCAGCAGCCCCGAAGGGCGAGGGGGGCTTCGGGAGACCCAGTACTTC.